A selection of T cell receptor beta chains follows, all from one sample in a study of T cell responses to AZD1222 COVID-19 vaccine. Sequencing was performed with immunoSEQ multiplex PCR; in TCRdb, only in-frame clones are kept and a portion is missing. Here the sample spans some 100,000 clones, approximately 91% being singletons. This material consisted of peripheral blood, taken on day 0 of AZD1222 vaccination. These receptors all come from an adult in good health. The CDR3 runs from the conserved cysteine through the conserved F or W. A D gene is named only where the DNA matches it firmly. Clone size is shown for a subset of rows, as once, few, many or a class of expanded clone.

v_call	j_call	d_call	cdr3_length	clone_size	cdr3_aa	cdr3_nt
TRBV4-1	TRBJ2-7	NA	14	NA	CASSLGGSKGEQYF	TGCGCCAGCAGCTTGGGGGGTAGCAAGGGCGAGCAGTACTTC
TRBV24-1	TRBJ2-1	NA	20	few	CATSSSLTRDSGSLGDEQFF	TGTGCCACCAGTTCGAGTCTCACGAGGGATAGCGGATCTTTAGGGGATGAGCAGTTCTTC
TRBV30	TRBJ2-1	TRBD2	15	NA	CAWKRGLAERGEQFF	TGTGCCTGGAAAAGGGGACTAGCGGAGCGGGGTGAGCAGTTCTTC
TRBV7-6	TRBJ1-1	TRBD1	17	NA	CASSFSGTGVGNTEAFF	TGTGCCAGCAGCTTTTCCGGGACAGGGGTAGGAAACACTGAAGCTTTCTTT
TRBV30	TRBJ2-7	NA	12	NA	CAWTSSGYEQYF	TGTGCCTGGACGAGTTCGGGGTACGAGCAGTACTTC
TRBV28	TRBJ1-5	NA	15	NA	CASSLTPRGERPQHF	TGTGCCAGCAGCCTCACTCCCCGGGGGGAACGGCCCCAGCATTTT
TRBV28	TRBJ2-7	NA	14	NA	CASSLTASSYEQYF	TGTGCCAGCAGTTTAACCGCAAGCTCCTACGAGCAGTACTTC
TRBV29-1	TRBJ2-1	NA	13	NA	CSVLAASYNEQFF	TGCAGCGTTCTGGCGGCGTCCTACAATGAGCAGTTCTTC
TRBV4-1	TRBJ1-5	NA	15	NA	CASSPSERTNQPQHF	TGCGCCAGCAGCCCCTCAGAACGGACTAATCAGCCCCAGCATTTT
TRBV5-4	TRBJ2-5	NA	14	NA	CASSLVGQPETQYF	TGTGCCAGCAGCTTGGTGGGCCAGCCTGAGACCCAGTACTTC
TRBV6-6	TRBJ1-2	NA	13	NA	CASSAPGDYGYTF	TGTGCCAGCTCGGCCCCCGGGGACTATGGCTACACCTTC
TRBV29-1	TRBJ2-5	NA	13	NA	CSVARGLQETQYF	TGCAGCGTGGCGCGGGGGCTCCAAGAGACCCAGTACTTC
TRBV7-2	TRBJ2-2	TRBD1	16	NA	CASSVQGVGVPGELFF	TGTGCCAGCAGCGTCCAGGGGGTAGGGGTTCCCGGGGAGCTGTTTTTT
TRBV11-2	TRBJ2-3	NA	14	NA	CASSLGSGKDTQYF	TGTGCCAGCAGCTTAGGGTCAGGGAAGGATACGCAGTATTTT
TRBV18	TRBJ1-5	TRBD1	15	NA	CASSPGTGLDQPQHF	TGTGCCAGCTCACCGGGGACAGGGCTGGATCAGCCCCAGCATTTT
TRBV6-5	TRBJ2-2	TRBD2	16	NA	CASSYPTSGRSGELFF	TGTGCCAGCAGTTACCCCACTAGCGGGAGGTCCGGGGAGCTGTTTTTT
TRBV11-2	TRBJ1-5	NA	15	NA	CASSPGRHSNQPQHF	TGTGCCAGCAGCCCGGGACGGCATAGCAATCAGCCCCAGCATTTT
TRBV2	TRBJ2-7	NA	12	NA	CASSFTSYEQYF	TGTGCCAGCAGCTTCACTAGCTACGAGCAGTACTTC
TRBV19	TRBJ2-5	TRBD1	14	NA	CASSIPTGAETQYF	TGTGCCAGTAGTATCCCCACAGGGGCGGAGACCCAGTACTTC
TRBV2	TRBJ1-5	TRBD1	16	NA	CASTRDPGQGNQPQHF	TGTGCCAGCACCCGCGACCCGGGACAGGGCAATCAGCCCCAGCATTTT
TRBV3-1/TRBV3-2	TRBJ2-1	NA	16	NA	CASSPRYGFGNNEQFF	TGTGCCAGCAGCCCCCGGTACGGGTTTGGTAACAATGAGCAGTTCTTC
TRBV1	TRBJ2-1	NA	17	NA	CTSSRLAGGSPPSEQFF	TGCACCAGCAGTCGACTAGCGGGAGGGTCCCCACCAAGTGAGCAGTTCTTC
TRBV6-5	TRBJ1-3	NA	15	NA	CASSYAGDLRNTIYF	TGTGCCAGCAGTTACGCAGGGGACTTGCGAAACACCATATATTTT
TRBV7-9	TRBJ1-1	NA	14	NA	CASSLQLGDTEAFF	TGTGCCAGCAGCTTACAGCTGGGGGACACTGAAGCTTTCTTT
TRBV5-4	TRBJ2-5	NA	14	NA	CASSLGRYQETQYF	TGTGCCAGCAGCTTGGGACGGTACCAAGAGACCCAGTACTTC
TRBV28	TRBJ2-7	TRBD2	15	NA	CASSSGLAIDYEQYF	TGTGCCAGCAGTTCGGGACTAGCGATTGACTACGAGCAGTACTTC
TRBV19	TRBJ1-2	NA	11	NA	CASSIGDGYTF	TGTGCCAGTAGTATAGGTGATGGCTACACCTTC
TRBV24-1	TRBJ1-4	NA	18	NA	CATTLGVVGRITNEKLFF	TGTGCCACCACTTTAGGGGTGGTAGGCCGAATAACTAATGAAAAACTGTTTTTT
TRBV3-1/TRBV3-2	TRBJ2-3	NA	15	NA	CASSQDLGRTDTQYF	TGTGCCAGCAGCCAAGATCTTGGGAGGACAGATACGCAGTATTTT
TRBV9	TRBJ2-1	TRBD2	15	NA	CASSVLAGTYNEQFF	TGTGCCAGCAGCGTACTAGCGGGGACGTACAATGAGCAGTTCTTC
TRBV28	TRBJ1-1	TRBD1	17	NA	CASSVGQGAHMNTEAFF	TGTGCCAGCAGCGTTGGACAGGGGGCCCACATGAACACTGAAGCTTTCTTT
TRBV19	TRBJ1-5	NA	13	NA	CASMEQRNQPQHF	TGTGCCAGTATGGAACAGCGCAATCAGCCCCAGCATTTT
TRBV12-3/TRBV12-4	TRBJ2-7	NA	11	few	CASSANYEQYF	TGTGCCAGCAGTGCGAACTACGAGCAGTACTTC
TRBV7-6	TRBJ2-3	NA	15	NA	CASSPQGIRTDTQYF	TGTGCCAGCAGCCCCCAGGGTATTAGGACAGATACGCAGTATTTT
TRBV24-1	TRBJ2-1	TRBD2	18	NA	CATSSPEGKRGIYNEQFF	TGTGCCACCAGCTCCCCCGAGGGAAAGCGGGGCATTTACAATGAGCAGTTCTTC
TRBV4-1	TRBJ1-1	NA	14	few	CASRGVLRGTEAFF	TGCGCCAGCAGGGGGGTCCTGAGGGGCACTGAAGCTTTCTTT
TRBV3-1/TRBV3-2	TRBJ1-6	NA	14	once	CASSMGGGNSPLHF	TGTGCCAGCAGTATGGGGGGTGGTAATTCACCCCTCCACTTT
TRBV19	TRBJ2-5	TRBD1	16	NA	CASSMRGTALQETQYF	TGTGCCAGTAGTATGAGGGGGACAGCCCTCCAAGAGACCCAGTACTTC
TRBV11-2	TRBJ1-1	NA	15	once	CASSPFRGPNTEAFF	TGTGCCAGCAGCCCATTCAGGGGCCCAAACACTGAAGCTTTCTTT
TRBV6-5	TRBJ2-3	NA	14	NA	CASSQGRGTDTQYF	TGTGCCAGCAGTCAGGGACGGGGCACAGATACGCAGTATTTT
TRBV12-3/TRBV12-4	TRBJ1-1	NA	13	NA	CASSPDGPPRAFF	TGTGCCAGCAGTCCAGATGGACCTCCGAGGGCTTTCTTT
TRBV5-4	TRBJ2-5	TRBD2	14	NA	CASSAGGVGETQYF	TGTGCCAGCAGTGCGGGAGGGGTGGGAGAGACCCAGTACTTC
TRBV19	TRBJ1-4	NA	14	NA	CASTDPPMEEKLFF	TGTGCCAGTACCGATCCCCCCATGGAGGAAAAACTGTTTTTT